These 16 T cell receptor beta chains share one sample of origin, sequenced in a study of T cell responses to AZD1222 COVID-19 vaccine. Only in-frame clones appear in the TCRdb table, and some are missing; sequencing was by immunoSEQ multiplex PCR. Among 90,000 to 110,000 clones listed, 75% to 90% were seen once. This specimen consisted of peripheral blood, obtained 28 days after the second AZD1222 dose. The receptor source for this set is an adult who received the AZD1222 COVID-19 vaccine.

This clone appeared a single time. This chain uses TRBV28 with TRBJ2-1; D gene unclear. Germline V gene data show CDR1 as MDHEN and CDR2 as SYDVKM. V was trimmed by 5 bases and J by 5 bases, leaving 16 bases between them. The CDR3 extends over 15 amino acids. In nucleotides, the CDR3 is TGTGCCAGCAGTGTTCTCCGGCCCCCTAACAATGAGCAGTTCTTC. Residues: CASSVLRPPNNEQFF.

This chain uses TRBV6-5 with TRBJ2-7; 9 bases are shared with TRBD1. V lost 5 bases to trimming and J lost 3 bases; unmatched junction nucleotides: 8. This CDR3 has 15 residues. Germline lookup yields CDR1 MNHEY and CDR2 SVGAGI. CDR3 in amino acids: CASSPRQTGGYEQYF. CDR3 coding DNA: TGTGCCAGCAGTCCCCGCCAGACAGGGGGCTACGAGCAGTACTTC.

Remarks on this clone: Relative to the germline gene, one junction end is altered; a read error may explain this. V usage is TRBV28 and J usage is TRBJ2-3, with TRBD2 matching 7 bases. Germline assignment: CDR1 MDHEN and CDR2 SYDVKM. This CDR3 has 14 amino acids. The CDR3 DNA reads TGTGCCGGCAGCGGGACCCTTAGCACAGATACGCAGTATTTT. This codes for CAGSGTLSTDTQYF.

The genes are TRBV5-6 and TRBJ2-3; 13 positions agree with TRBD2. J gave up 2 bases and V 1 base, and 4 bases lay outside the gene matches. In germline, CDR1 is SGHDT, CDR2 YYEEEE. This CDR3 comprises 17 residues. Here the CDR3 DNA reads TGTGCCAGCAGCTTGTTTGGGACTAGCGGGACCACAGATACGCAGTATTTT. It translates to CASSLFGTSGTTDTQYF.

The V gene is TRBV28, the J gene TRBJ1-3; D remains ambiguous. Trimming shortened V by 5 bases and J by 4 bases, and 12 bases separated the two germline ends. This CDR3 has 14 residues. Germline loops: CDR1 MDHEN, CDR2 SYDVKM. Here the CDR3 DNA reads TGTGCCAGCAGTCCCTCGCCTCGAGGAAACACCATATATTTT. It yields the protein CASSPSPRGNTIYF.

V is TRBV5-1 and J is TRBJ2-7; D unclear. CDR1 and CDR2 from the germline V gene are SGHRS and YFSETQ. The V gene lost 0 bases and the J gene lost 2 bases, with 12 bases spanning the gap. The length of the CDR3 is 15 residues. CDR3 bases: TGCGCCAGCAGCTTGGGGTTCTCTTCTACCTACGAGCAGTACTTC. Its translation is CASSLGFSSTYEQYF.

The J gene is TRBJ2-1, the V gene TRBV24-1, with TRBD1 matching over 9 bases. The CDR3 consists of 16 residues. Trimming at V came to 4 bases and at J to 0 bases, leaving 3 bases not matched to a gene. Germline V gene data show CDR1 as KGHDR and CDR2 as SFDVKD. Here the CDR3 DNA reads TGTGCCACCAGTGACCCGACAGGGGGCTCCTACAATGAGCAGTTCTTC. Encoded protein: CATSDPTGGSYNEQFF.

The chain joins TRBV28 to TRBJ1-2; 8 nucleotides match TRBD1. Germline V gene sequence: CDR1 MDHEN, CDR2 SYDVKM. The CDR3 is made up of 15 amino acids. Unmatched junction bases numbered 10, after V lost 2 bases and J lost 8 bases. For the CDR3, the DNA is TGTGCCAGCAGTTTAAATGGACAGGGTAGGCGCGGCTACACCTTC. Its translation: CASSLNGQGRRGYTF.

The rearrangement joins TRBV7-9 to TRBJ2-1; no clear D gene. Germline assignment: CDR1 SEHNR and CDR2 FQNEAQ (reference sequence). There are 13 residues in the CDR3. Trimming shortened V by 4 bases and J by 6 bases, and 10 bases separated the two germline ends. The CDR3 DNA reads as TGTGCCAGCAGCTCTCCTCCTCTCAATGAGCAGTTCTTC. Translating it yields CASSSPPLNEQFF.

The genes are TRBV11-2 and TRBJ2-7, with 7 bases matching TRBD1. Losses at the gene ends were 2 bases for V and 2 bases for J; bases not matched to a gene: 12. CDR3 length: 17 amino acids. In germline, CDR1 is SGHAT, CDR2 FQNNGV. CDR3 in amino acids: CASSLQLYDRAPYEQYF. For the CDR3, the DNA is TGTGCCAGCAGCTTACAGTTATATGACAGGGCACCCTACGAGCAGTACTTC.

The chain joins TRBV9 to TRBJ1-2; a possible D gene is TRBD1 (5 bases). CDR3 length: 17 residues. The V gene lost 4 bases and the J gene lost 0 bases, with 19 bases spanning the gap. Germline V lookup: CDR1 SGDLS, CDR2 YYNGEE. CDR3 nucleotides: TGTGCCAGCAGCTCAAGGAGTAGGGGTTCTCCTAACTATGGCTACACCTTC. This gives the protein CASSSRSRGSPNYGYTF.

This chain uses TRBV11-2 with TRBJ2-1; D not resolved. The germline V gene encodes CDR1 SGHAT and CDR2 FQNNGV. V was shortened by 4 bases and J by 6 bases, with 10 bases between the two germline ends. This CDR3 spans 13 amino acids. The DNA of the CDR3 is TGTGCCAGCAGCTGGGCCACGGCCAATGAGCAGTTCTTC. Translated, it gives CASSWATANEQFF.

The chain carries TRBV9 and TRBJ2-5; D remains unclear. V was cut by 0 bases and J by 2 bases, with 5 bases left in between. Germline V CDR1 and CDR2: SGDLS, YYNGEE. The CDR3 covers 13 residues. The CDR3 region has the DNA TGTGCCAGCAGCGTAGCTCTTCAAGAGACCCAGTACTTC. This translates into CASSVALQETQYF. The variable domain in full, with the rest retrieved from reference TRBV9 and TRBJ2-5, is DSGVTQTPKHLITATGQRVTLRCSPRSGDLSVYWYQQSLDQGLQFLIQYYNGEERAKGNILERFSAQQFPDLHSELNLSSLELGDSALYFCASSVALQETQYFGPGTRLLVL.

V is TRBV19 and J is TRBJ1-3; 7 nucleotides line up with TRBD1. CDR3 size: 13 residues. Per the germline V gene, CDR1 is LNHDA and CDR2 is SQIVND (reference sequence). The J segment lost 4 bases and the V segment lost 10 bases, leaving 7 bases of the junction unmatched. This CDR3 reads CATSGQLGNTIYF. CDR3 nucleotides: TGTGCCACTTCGGGACAGTTAGGAAACACCATATATTTT.

This clone was seen a single time. This chain's CDR3 is CASSLMGGGEAFF. CDR3 nucleotides: TGTGCCAGCAGTTTAATGGGTGGGGGTGAAGCTTTCTTT. V and J are TRBV28 and TRBJ1-1, with D maybe TRBD1 (5 bases). V was shortened by 2 bases and J by 7 bases, with 11 bases between the two germline ends. Germline loops: CDR1 MDHEN, CDR2 SYDVKM. This CDR3 has 13 amino acids.

This clone was found a few times. The chain links TRBV28 to TRBJ2-7; 8 nucleotides match TRBD1. V trimming: 10 bases; J trimming: 6 bases; junction bases outside the gene matches: 8. The germline V gene has CDR1 MDHEN and CDR2 SYDVKM. The CDR3 is made up of 12 amino acids. The CDR3 DNA is TGTGCCACCCGACAGGGGAGTCGCGAGCAGTACTTC. Translated: CATRQGSREQYF. The full variable domain, rest sourced from reference TRBV28 and TRBJ2-7, is DVKVTQSSRYLVKRTGEKVFLECVQDMDHENMFWYRQDPGLGLRLIYFSYDVKMKEKGDIPEGYSVSREKKERFSLILESASTNQTSMYLCATRQGSREQYFGPGTRLTVT.